The T cell receptor beta chain under discussion was sequenced for a study of blood T cell repertoires in COVID-19. About the study: The United States, Italy and Spain provided the acute and convalescent COVID-19 samples. Sources were T cells, B-cell-depleted T cells, or PBMCs; the material itself was cDNA or gDNA.

The authors' processing: Reference gene primers were amplified, and this amplification served to estimate nucleated cell counts. TCRdb's table, derived via immunoSEQ multiplex PCR, lists solely in-frame clones and lacks some. V and J calls plus clone size are reproduced from that table; the DNA served to infer D and trimming. Of some 300,000 clones listed, about nine tenths are singletons. This CDR3 region has 14 residues. Germline loops: CDR1 LNHDA, CDR2 SQIVND (reference sequence). Between the trimmed V and J ends, which lost 5 bases and 4 bases, there was a span of 12 bases. The TCR was taken from a woman aged 25 to 39 who had recovered from COVID-19. Input material: peripheral blood. This chain uses TRBV19 with TRBJ2-1; D may be TRBD1 (6 bases). The CDR3 is CASSLGTLYNEQFF. In nucleotides, the CDR3 is TGTGCCAGTAGTCTAGGGACACTTTACAATGAGCAGTTCTTC.